This TCR beta chain originates from a study of molecular identifiers for immune sequencing clone quantification (dated by TCRdb to 2017 to 2018). About the study as a whole: For a replicate experiment, RNA from roughly 21,000 or 96,000 naive CD8 T cells was divided into five aliquots, and four of the five aliquots were sequenced. This methods study used CD8 T cells to benchmark TCR RNA copy counting and molecular-identifier clustering-based TCR repertoire sequencing (MIDCIRS).

This clonotype occurred many times. This clone's antigen is unknown. Base qualities are not at hand, and no much larger clone is one base apart. Broader findings and caveats from the paper: Spiked-in Jurkat TCR RNA (around nine copies' worth), which is not part of the donor repertoire, was contained in the naive libraries. Spiked-in Jurkat TCR RNA equal to a single cell's worth was reported to be detectable even within one million naive CD8 T cells. Modeling estimated 3 to 3.5 recovered TCR RNA copies per cell, compared with around 9.7 by digital PCR, which implies roughly 30% capture efficiency. In CMV-specific effector cells, clones with more than 20 RNA copies contained over 99% of molecules, whereas in naive cells such clones contained under 1% of molecules. Highly expanded clone sizes could be underestimated because identical TCR molecules may share a barcode. When barcode sub-clustering was omitted, TCR diversity was inflated by chimeric consensus sequences, with chimeras reaching as high as 47%.

Receptors were amplified or captured by PCR. Sequencing used an Illumina HiSeq 4000. Bulk TCR libraries were generated as previously described, with the TCR primers listed in Table S5 used. Purification of total RNA was performed with the Qiagen AllPrep DNA/RNA kit. Reads from multiple sequencing runs of the same library were pooled before analysis. Turning to the authors' computational methods: Only reads with exact TCR constant sequence were kept, trimmed to 150 nt, and grouped by their 12-nt molecular barcodes. Reads inside each barcode group were sub-clustered using a 15% Levenshtein threshold, and a quality-weighted consensus sequence was constructed for each RNA molecule. Non-functional sequences were discarded, and so were lower-count sequences lying one edit away from another sequence. Barcode sub-clusters with fewer than 20% of the maximum read count were removed, based on fitting two negative binomial distributions. TCRdb passed the public sequencing reads through fastp at Q25 and MiXCR, retaining productive beta sequences. Here each entry gathers all rows of one CDR3 protein and keeps the most common genes and DNA. TCRdb's processing, not the study's, gives the V and J calls here. The sample data list fewer than 75,000 distinct CDR3 sequences, and 15% to 20% of these were observed just once. The ten largest account for 1.5% of the sample.

Libraries of naive CD8 T cells were built from anywhere between roughly 17,000 and 1,000,000 sorted cells, with 10%, 30% or 50% of the purified RNA used. Naive CD8 T cells were FACS-sorted as CD8+CD4-CCR7+CD45RA+ on a BD FACSAria II into RLT Plus buffer. Detection sensitivity was tested by spiking Jurkat RNA equal to fewer than twelve TCR copies' worth into samples containing roughly 19,000-1,000,000 naive CD8 T cells. Enrichment of CD8 T cells was performed with RosetteSep CD8+ T Cell Enrichment Cocktail and Ficoll-Paque, after which ACK red cell lysis was carried out. Including the terminal cysteine and phenylalanine, the CDR3 comprises 15 residues. The DNA shown is the 45-base CDR3, in frame from base 1. CDR1 and CDR2, looked up from the germline V gene, are KGHDR and SFDVKD. The V and J ends are trimmed by 4 bases and 4 bases, leaving 13 bases between them.

This receptor was obtained from a human donor in good health. Some libraries in this study had Jurkat cell RNA spiked in. The V gene is TRBV24-1 and the J gene is TRBJ2-1; the D gene remains uncertain. The source material was naive CD8+ T cells from blood, with Jurkat cell RNA spiked in. The sample's cell subset or site, from its label and the paper: FACS-sorted CD8+CD4-CCR7+CD45RA+ naive T cells. The DNA sequence is given as TGTGCCACCAGTGAGGGCCTCTCGGAGTACAATGAGCAGTTCTTC. Its protein is CATSEGLSEYNEQFF.